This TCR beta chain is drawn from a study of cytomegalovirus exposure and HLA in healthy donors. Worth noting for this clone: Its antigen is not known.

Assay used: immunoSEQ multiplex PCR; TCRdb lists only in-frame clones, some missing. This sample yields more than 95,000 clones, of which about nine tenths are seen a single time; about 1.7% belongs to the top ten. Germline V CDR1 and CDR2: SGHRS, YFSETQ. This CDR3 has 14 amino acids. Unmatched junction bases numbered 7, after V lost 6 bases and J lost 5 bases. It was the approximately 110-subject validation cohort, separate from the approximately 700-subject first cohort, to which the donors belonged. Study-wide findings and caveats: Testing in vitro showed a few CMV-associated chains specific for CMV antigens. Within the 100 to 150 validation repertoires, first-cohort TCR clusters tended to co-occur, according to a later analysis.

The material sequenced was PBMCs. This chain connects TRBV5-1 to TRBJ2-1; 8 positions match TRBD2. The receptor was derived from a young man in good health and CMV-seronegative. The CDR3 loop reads CASTYSGNNNEQFF. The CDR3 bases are TGCGCCAGCACCTATAGCGGGAATAACAATGAGCAGTTCTTC.